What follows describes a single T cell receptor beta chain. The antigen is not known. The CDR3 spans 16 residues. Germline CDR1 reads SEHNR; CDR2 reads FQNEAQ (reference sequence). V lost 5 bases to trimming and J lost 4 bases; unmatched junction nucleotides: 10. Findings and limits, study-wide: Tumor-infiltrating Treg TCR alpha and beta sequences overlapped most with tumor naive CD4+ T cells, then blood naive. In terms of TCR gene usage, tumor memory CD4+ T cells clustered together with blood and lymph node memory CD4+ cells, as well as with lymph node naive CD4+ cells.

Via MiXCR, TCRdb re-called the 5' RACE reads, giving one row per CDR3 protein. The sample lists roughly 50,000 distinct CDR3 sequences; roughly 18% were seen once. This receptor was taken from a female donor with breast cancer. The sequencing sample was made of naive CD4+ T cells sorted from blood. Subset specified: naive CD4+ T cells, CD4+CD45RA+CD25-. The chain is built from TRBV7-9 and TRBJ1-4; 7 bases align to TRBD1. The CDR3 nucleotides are TGTGCCAGCAGCCCAGATTTACAGGGGATTAATGAAAAACTGTTTTTT. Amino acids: CASSPDLQGINEKLFF.